These 7 T cell receptor beta chains share one sample of origin, sequenced in a study of shared clonotypes between healthy human individuals. The method was immunoSEQ multiplex PCR; TCRdb's version includes in-frame clones alone and lacks a portion of them. The top ten clones hold approximately 0.4% of a sample with approximately 2.1 million clones, 93% of them seen once. Sequenced input: naive CD4+ T cells from PBMCs. The subset denotes: CD45RA+ positively selected. All receptors derive from a man between 18 and 29 years old in good health. Some clones in this sample may be carry-over from other donors' samples.

This chain uses TRBV2 with TRBJ2-2, with D unclear. The CDR3 has 12 amino acids. Germline V gene data show CDR1 as SNHLY and CDR2 as FYNNEI. V was cut by 8 bases and J by 2 bases, with 6 bases left in between. CDR3 coding DNA: TGTGCCAGCCGTAGCAACACCGGGGAGCTGTTTTTT. This translates into CASRSNTGELFF.

The V and J genes are TRBV28 and TRBJ1-1; 8 bases match TRBD1. After removal of 3 bases from V and 4 bases from J, the junction contained 7 bases not matched to a gene. This CDR3 has 15 amino acids. The germline gives CDR1 MDHEN, CDR2 SYDVKM. The CDR3 loop reads CASSFPGQGLTEAFF. The DNA for the CDR3 is TGTGCCAGCAGTTTCCCCGGACAGGGACTCACTGAAGCTTTCTTT.

In nucleotides, the CDR3 is TGTGCCAGCAGTGAAAACTTGGCCTATGGCTACACCTTC. This encodes CASSENLAYGYTF. The V and J genes are TRBV6-1 and TRBJ1-2; D call uncertain. Germline loops: CDR1 MNHNS, CDR2 SASEGT. Trimming removed 2 bases at V and 4 bases at J, with 8 bases between. The CDR3 extends over 13 amino acids.

The chain carries TRBV6-4 and TRBJ2-3; 11 bases align to TRBD1. CDR3 length: 16 residues. With 3 bases clipped from V and 1 base from J, the junction kept 3 bases outside the gene matches. Germline V gene data show CDR1 as MRHNA and CDR2 as SNTAGT. The CDR3 sequence is CASSDWGQGGTDTQYF. The CDR3 DNA is TGTGCCAGCAGTGATTGGGGACAGGGGGGCACAGATACGCAGTATTTT.

V and J are TRBV5-5 and TRBJ1-5; no definite D call. Trimming cost V 6 bases and J 0 bases, with 13 bases left between them. CDR1 and CDR2 (germline): SGHKS, YYEKEE (reference sequence). The CDR3 has 15 amino acids. DNA of the CDR3: TGTGCCAGCACCCCTGGGAGTCATAGCAATCAGCCCCAGCATTTT. This codes for CASTPGSHSNQPQHF.

The gene calls are TRBV29-1 and TRBJ2-7; a weak D match, TRBD2 (6 bases). Germline V CDR1 and CDR2: SQVTM, ANQGSEA. V was trimmed by 6 bases and J by 7 bases, leaving 13 bases between them. The CDR3 is 11 amino acids. In DNA, the CDR3 is TGCAGCGTCGCGCGCGGGATTGAGCAGTACTTC. Translating it yields CSVARGIEQYF.

Of note for this clone: Within the sample, other DNA sequences also encode this same CDR3. The V and J genes are TRBV6-5 and TRBJ2-1; the match to TRBD2 covers 10 bases. Trimming took 6 bases from V and 4 from J; bases not matched to a gene: 0. CDR1 is MNHEY and CDR2 is SVGAGI in the germline V gene. This CDR3 has 13 residues. CDR3 nucleotides: TGTGCCAGCAGGACTAGCGGGTACAATGAGCAGTTCTTC. Its protein product is CASRTSGYNEQFF.